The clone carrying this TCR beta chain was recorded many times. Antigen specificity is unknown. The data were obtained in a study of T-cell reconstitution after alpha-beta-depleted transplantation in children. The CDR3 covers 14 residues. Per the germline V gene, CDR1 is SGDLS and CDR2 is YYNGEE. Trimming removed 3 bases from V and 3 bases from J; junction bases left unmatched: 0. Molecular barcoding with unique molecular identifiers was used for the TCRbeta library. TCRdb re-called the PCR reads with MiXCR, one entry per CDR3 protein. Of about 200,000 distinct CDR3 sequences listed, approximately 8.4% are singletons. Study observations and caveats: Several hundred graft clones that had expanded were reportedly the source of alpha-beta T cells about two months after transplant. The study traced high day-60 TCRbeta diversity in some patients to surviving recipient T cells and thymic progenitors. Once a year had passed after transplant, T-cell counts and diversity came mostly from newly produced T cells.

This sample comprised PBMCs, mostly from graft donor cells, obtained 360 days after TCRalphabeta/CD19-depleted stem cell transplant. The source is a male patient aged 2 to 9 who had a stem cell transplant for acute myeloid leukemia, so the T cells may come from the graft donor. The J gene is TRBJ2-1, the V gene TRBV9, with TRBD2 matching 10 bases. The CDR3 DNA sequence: TGTGCCAGCAGCGGGACTAGCGGCTACAATGAGCAGTTCTTC. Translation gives CASSGTSGYNEQFF. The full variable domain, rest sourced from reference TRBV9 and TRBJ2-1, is DSGVTQTPKHLITATGQRVTLRCSPRSGDLSVYWYQQSLDQGLQFLIQYYNGEERAKGNILERFSAQQFPDLHSELNLSSLELGDSALYFCASSGTSGYNEQFFGPGTRLTVL.